The clone carrying this T cell receptor beta chain was observed once. Its antigen is undetermined. Genomic DNA belonging to each subset was distributed in equal measure over several immunoSEQ plates. Profiled with immunoSEQ multiplex PCR; TCRdb holds only in-frame clones, not every one. The sample consists of around 370,000 clones, about 97% of them appearing once. The V end lost 6 bases, the J end lost 4 bases, and 10 bases lay between the germline ends. Germline-derived CDR1 and CDR2 are DFQATT and SNEGSKA (reference sequence). This CDR3 is 11 amino acids long. The sample originates from a study of shared clonotypes between healthy human individuals. Study-wide findings and caveats: Among donors, the sharing of clonotypes was expected to be influenced by sequencing depth. Some naive CD4 clonotypes, roughly 4.7%, turned up in common across a few donors.

To make CD8 memory, CD45RO+ cells were put together with CCR7-negative CD45RA+ TemRA cells. This sequence originates from a man aged 30 to 39 in good health. The V gene is TRBV20-1, the J gene TRBJ2-7; D uncertain. The source material was memory CD8+ T cells sorted from blood. The subset was: CD45RO+ cells pooled with CCR7-negative TemRA cells. CDR3 in DNA: TGCAGTGCCCTCGGATCTTACGAGCAGTACTTC. Residues: CSALGSYEQYF.